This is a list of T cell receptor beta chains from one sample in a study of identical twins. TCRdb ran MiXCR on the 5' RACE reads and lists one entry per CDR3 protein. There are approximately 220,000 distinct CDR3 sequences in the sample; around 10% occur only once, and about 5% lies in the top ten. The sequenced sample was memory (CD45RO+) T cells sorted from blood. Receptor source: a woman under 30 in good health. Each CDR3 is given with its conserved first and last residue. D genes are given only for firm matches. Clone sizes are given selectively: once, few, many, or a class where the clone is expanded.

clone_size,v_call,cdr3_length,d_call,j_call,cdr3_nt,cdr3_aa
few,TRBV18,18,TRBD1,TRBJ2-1,TGTGCCAGCTCACCCCCGGGACAGGGACTGGGAAGGGTCAATGAGCAGTTCTTC,CASSPPGQGLGRVNEQFF
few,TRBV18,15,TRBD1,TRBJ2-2,TGTGCCAGCTCACCGTGGACAGGGAACACCGGGGAGCTGTTTTTT,CASSPWTGNTGELFF
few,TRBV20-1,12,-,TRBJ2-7,TGCAGTGCTACCGGGGGCCAATACGAGCAGTACTTC,CSATGGQYEQYF
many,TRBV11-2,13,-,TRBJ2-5,TGTGCCAGCAGTTCCGGGAACTACTTAACCCAGTACTTC,CASSSGNYLTQYF
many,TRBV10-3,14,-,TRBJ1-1,TGTGCCATCAGTGAGTCGGAGACAGACACTGAAGCTTTCTTT,CAISESETDTEAFF
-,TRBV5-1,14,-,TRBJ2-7,TGCGCCAGCAGCTTAGGGCCTGGTCCTTACGAGCAGTACTTC,CASSLGPGPYEQYF
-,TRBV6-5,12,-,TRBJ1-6,TGTGCCAGCGGGCGGGGGGATTCACCCCTCCACTTT,CASGRGDSPLHF
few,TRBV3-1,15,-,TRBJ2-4,TGTGCCAGCAGCCAACCGGGGGACTCCCCGGGCATTCAGTACTTC,CASSQPGDSPGIQYF
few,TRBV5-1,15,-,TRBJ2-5,TGCGCCAGCAGGTCTAGTGGGACGGCAGAAGAGACCCAGTACTTC,CASRSSGTAEETQYF
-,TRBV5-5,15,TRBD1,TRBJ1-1,TGTGCCAGCAGTCAATTGACAGGGGGATCGGCTGAAGCTTTCTTT,CASSQLTGGSAEAFF
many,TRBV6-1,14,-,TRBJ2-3,TGTGCCAGCAGCCGGCTGGGGGCACGGGATACGCAGTATTTT,CASSRLGARDTQYF
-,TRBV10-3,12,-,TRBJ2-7,TGTGCCATCGAACTACCAGGGCACGAGCAGTACTTC,CAIELPGHEQYF
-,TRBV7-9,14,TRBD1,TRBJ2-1,TGTGCCAGCAGCATCGGGACAGGGCGGGATGAGCAGTTCTTC,CASSIGTGRDEQFF
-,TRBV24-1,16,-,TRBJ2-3,TGTGCCACCAGTGATTTGCACGGCGCGACCCCAGATACGCAGTATTTT,CATSDLHGATPDTQYF
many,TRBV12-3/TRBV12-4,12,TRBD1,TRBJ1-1,TGTGCCAGCAGTCTAGACAGGGGTGAAGCTTTCTTT,CASSLDRGEAFF
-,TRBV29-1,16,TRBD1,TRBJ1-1,TGCAGCGTCAGCGACCGGGACAGAATACTGAACACTGAAGCTTTCTTT,CSVSDRDRILNTEAFF
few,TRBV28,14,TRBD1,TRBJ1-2,TGTGCCAGCAGTCCACCAGACAGGGCAAGTGGCTACACCTTC,CASSPPDRASGYTF
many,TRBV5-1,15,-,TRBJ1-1,TGCGCCAGCAGCCCGCGGGGGGCCCTGAACACTGAAGCTTTCTTT,CASSPRGALNTEAFF
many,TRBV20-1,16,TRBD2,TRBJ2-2,TGCAGTGCTAGAGCCCCTGCAACTAGCGAGGCCGGGGAGCTGTTTTTT,CSARAPATSEAGELFF
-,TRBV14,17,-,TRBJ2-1,TGTGCCAGCAGCCCCATCCCGGGACCCCGGGGCGAAAATGAGCAGTTCTTC,CASSPIPGPRGENEQFF
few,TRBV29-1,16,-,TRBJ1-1,TGCAGCGTTGAAGATTTAAAAGGGATTTGGGACACTGAAGCTTTCTTT,CSVEDLKGIWDTEAFF
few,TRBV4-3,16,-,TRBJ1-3,TGCGCCAGCAGCCAAGAGGTCAGGCTTTCTGGAAACACCATATATTTT,CASSQEVRLSGNTIYF
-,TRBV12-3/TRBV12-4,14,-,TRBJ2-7,TGTGCCAGCAGGCCTCGGGAGGGGGCCGACGAGCAGTACTTC,CASRPREGADEQYF
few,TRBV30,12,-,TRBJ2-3,TGTGCCTGGAGTACCCTGGAAGATACGCAGTATTTT,CAWSTLEDTQYF
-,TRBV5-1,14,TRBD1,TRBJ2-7,TGCGCCAGCAGTCTATACGGGACAGCCGACGAGCAGTACTTC,CASSLYGTADEQYF
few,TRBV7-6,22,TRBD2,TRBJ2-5,TGTGCCAGCAGCTTAGCGCCACTTGGCGGACTAGCGGGAGTGGGCAGCCAAGAGACCCAGTACTTC,CASSLAPLGGLAGVGSQETQYF
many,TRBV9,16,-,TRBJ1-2,TGTGCCAGCAGCGTCCTTTCTCAGGGAGCAACCTATGGCTACACCTTC,CASSVLSQGATYGYTF
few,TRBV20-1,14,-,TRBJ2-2,TGCAGTGCTAGGGGCCGAAGCAACACCGGGGAGCTGTTTTTT,CSARGRSNTGELFF
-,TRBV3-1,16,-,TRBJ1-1,TGTGCCAGCAGCCGTCAAAGCTGGACACTAAACACTGAAGCTTTCTTT,CASSRQSWTLNTEAFF
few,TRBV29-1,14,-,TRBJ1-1,TGCAGCGTTGTTGGGGTCAGCATGAACACTGAAGCTTTCTTT,CSVVGVSMNTEAFF
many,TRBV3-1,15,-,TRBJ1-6,TGTGCCAGTAGAAAAGGGGTTATCCATAATTCACCCCTCCACTTT,CASRKGVIHNSPLHF
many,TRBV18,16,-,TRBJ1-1,TGTGCCAGCTCACGAGGTTTTATAGGGGGAACCACTGAAGCTTTCTTT,CASSRGFIGGTTEAFF
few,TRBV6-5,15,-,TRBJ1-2,TGTGCCAGCAGTTACCATGTATTGGGGGCCTATGGCTACACCTTC,CASSYHVLGAYGYTF
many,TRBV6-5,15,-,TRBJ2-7,TGTGCCAGCAGTTACTCGGCGGGCAGCTCCTACGAGCAGTACTTC,CASSYSAGSSYEQYF
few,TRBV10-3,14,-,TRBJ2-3,TGTGCCATCAGTGAAAGGGATCTGGCAGATACGCAGTATTTT,CAISERDLADTQYF
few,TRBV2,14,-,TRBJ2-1,TGTGCCAGCAGGGAAAGGGTTCACGACAATGAGCAGTTCTTC,CASRERVHDNEQFF
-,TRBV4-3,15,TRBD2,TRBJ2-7,TGCGCCAGCAGCCAAGCCGGACTAGCGGGCCACGAGCAGTACTTC,CASSQAGLAGHEQYF
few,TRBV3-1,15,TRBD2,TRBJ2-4,TGTGCCAGCAGCCAACTAGCGGGAGTGGGAAACATTCAGTACTTC,CASSQLAGVGNIQYF
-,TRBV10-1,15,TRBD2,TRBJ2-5,TGCGCCAGCAGTGAAACCGGGACTACCCAAGAGACCCAGTACTTC,CASSETGTTQETQYF
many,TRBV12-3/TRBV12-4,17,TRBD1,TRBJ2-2,TGTGCCAGCAGGCGACTCGGACAGGGATTAGTGTCCGGGGAGCTGTTTTTT,CASRRLGQGLVSGELFF
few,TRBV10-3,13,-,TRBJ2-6,TGTGCCACCCTCGGGGTTGGGGCCAACGTCCTGACTTTC,CATLGVGANVLTF
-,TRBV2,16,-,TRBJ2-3,TGTGCCAGCAGTGAAGACTGGAAGGACGGAACAGATACGCAGTATTTT,CASSEDWKDGTDTQYF
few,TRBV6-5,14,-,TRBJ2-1,TGTGCCAGCATTAGGTCCTCCAGGGAAGGTGAGCAGTTCTTC,CASIRSSREGEQFF
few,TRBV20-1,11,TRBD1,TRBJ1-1,TGCAGTGCTACTACAGGGGGTGAAGCTTTCTTT,CSATTGGEAFF
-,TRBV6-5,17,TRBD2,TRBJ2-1,TGTGCCAGCAGTTACGGGACTAGCGGGAGGGGGTACAATGAGCAGTTCTTC,CASSYGTSGRGYNEQFF
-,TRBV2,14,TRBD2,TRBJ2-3,TGTGCCAAAGGGCGGAGGGAGGGGACAGATACGCAGTATTTT,CAKGRREGTDTQYF
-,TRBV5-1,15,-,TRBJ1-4,TGCGCCAGCAGCTTGGCCACCGGGTCTAATGAAAAACTGTTTTTT,CASSLATGSNEKLFF
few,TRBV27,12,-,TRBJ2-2,TGTGCCAGCAGGACAGGCGCCGGGGAGCTGTTTTTT,CASRTGAGELFF
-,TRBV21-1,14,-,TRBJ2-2,TGTGCCAGAACGGGGAACCTGAACACCGGGGAGCTGTTTTTT,CARTGNLNTGELFF
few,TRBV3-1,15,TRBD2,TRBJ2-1,TGTGCCAGCAGCCCAACTAGCGGGAGGGCCTCAGAGCAGTTCTTC,CASSPTSGRASEQFF
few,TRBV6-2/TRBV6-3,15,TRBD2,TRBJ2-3,TGTGCCAGCAGTTCGACTAGCGCTTTGGGGGATACGCAGTATTTT,CASSSTSALGDTQYF
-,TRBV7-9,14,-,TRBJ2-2,TGTGCCAGCAGCTTGATCTCAAACACCGGGGAGCTGTTTTTT,CASSLISNTGELFF
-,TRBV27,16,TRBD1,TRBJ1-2,TGTGCCAGCAGTTCCGGGACAGGGCCTCTCCTCTATGGCTACACCTTC,CASSSGTGPLLYGYTF
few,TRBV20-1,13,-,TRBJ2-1,TGCAGTGCTACAGATCAGATCCACAATGAGCAGTTCTTC,CSATDQIHNEQFF
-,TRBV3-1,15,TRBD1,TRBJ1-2,TGTGCCAGCAGCCAAGGGGACAGGACGAACAAGGGCTACACCTTC,CASSQGDRTNKGYTF